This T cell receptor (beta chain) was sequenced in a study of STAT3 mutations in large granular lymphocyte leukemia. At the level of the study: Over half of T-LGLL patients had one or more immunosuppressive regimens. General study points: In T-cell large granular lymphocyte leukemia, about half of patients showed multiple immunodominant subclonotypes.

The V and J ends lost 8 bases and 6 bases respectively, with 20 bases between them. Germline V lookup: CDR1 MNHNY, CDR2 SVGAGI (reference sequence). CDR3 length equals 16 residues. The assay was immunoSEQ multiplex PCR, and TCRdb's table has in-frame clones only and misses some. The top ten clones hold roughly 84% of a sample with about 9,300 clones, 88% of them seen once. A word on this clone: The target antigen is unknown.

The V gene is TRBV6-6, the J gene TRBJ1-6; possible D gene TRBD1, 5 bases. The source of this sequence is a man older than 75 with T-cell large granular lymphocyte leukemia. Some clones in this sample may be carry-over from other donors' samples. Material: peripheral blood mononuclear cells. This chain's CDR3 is CASGRQRDWGNSPLHF. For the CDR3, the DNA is TGTGCCAGCGGACGACAGAGAGATTGGGGTAATTCACCCCTCCACTTT.